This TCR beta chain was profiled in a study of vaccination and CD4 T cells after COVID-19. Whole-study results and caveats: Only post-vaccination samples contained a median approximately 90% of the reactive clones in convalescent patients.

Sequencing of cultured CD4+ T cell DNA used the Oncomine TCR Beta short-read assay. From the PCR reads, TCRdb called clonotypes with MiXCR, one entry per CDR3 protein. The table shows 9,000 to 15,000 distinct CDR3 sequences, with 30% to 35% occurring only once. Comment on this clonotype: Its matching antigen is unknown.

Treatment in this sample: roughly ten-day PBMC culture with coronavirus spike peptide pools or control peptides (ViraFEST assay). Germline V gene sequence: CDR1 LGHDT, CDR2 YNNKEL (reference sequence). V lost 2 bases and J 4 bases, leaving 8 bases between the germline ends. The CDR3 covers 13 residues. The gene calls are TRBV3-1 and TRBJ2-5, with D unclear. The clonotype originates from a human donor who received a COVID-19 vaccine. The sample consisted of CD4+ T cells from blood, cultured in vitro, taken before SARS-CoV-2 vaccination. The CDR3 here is CASSQSFGETQYF. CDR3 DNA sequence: TGTGCCAGCAGCCAATCCTTTGGAGAGACCCAGTACTTC.